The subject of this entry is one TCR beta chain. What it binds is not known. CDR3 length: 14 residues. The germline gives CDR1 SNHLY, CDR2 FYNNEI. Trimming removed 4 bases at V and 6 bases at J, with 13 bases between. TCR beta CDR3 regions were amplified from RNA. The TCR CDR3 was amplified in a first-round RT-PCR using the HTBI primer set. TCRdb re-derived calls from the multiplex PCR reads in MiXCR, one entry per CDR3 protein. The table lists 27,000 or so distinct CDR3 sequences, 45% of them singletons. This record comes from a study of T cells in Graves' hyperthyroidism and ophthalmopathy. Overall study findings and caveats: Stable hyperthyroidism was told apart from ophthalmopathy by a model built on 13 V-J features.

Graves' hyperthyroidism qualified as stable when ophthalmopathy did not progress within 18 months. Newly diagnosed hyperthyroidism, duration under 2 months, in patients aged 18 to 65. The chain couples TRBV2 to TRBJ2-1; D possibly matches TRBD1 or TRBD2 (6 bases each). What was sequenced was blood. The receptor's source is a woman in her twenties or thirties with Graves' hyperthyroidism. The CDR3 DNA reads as TGTGCCAGCAGTGCGCGGACAGCGGGCAATGAGCAGTTCTTC. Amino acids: CASSARTAGNEQFF. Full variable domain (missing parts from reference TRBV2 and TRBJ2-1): EPEVTQTPSHQVTQMGQEVILRCVPISNHLYFYWYRQILGQKVEFLVSFYNNEISEKSEIFDDQFSVERPDGSNFTLKIRSTKLEDSAMYFCASSARTAGNEQFFGPGTRLTVL.